This T cell receptor (beta chain) was sequenced during a study of blood T cell repertoires in COVID-19. Study context: T cells, B-cell-depleted T cells, or PBMCs provided the cDNA or gDNA that served as material.

There are 18 residues in the CDR3. V was pared by 3 bases and J by 2 bases, with 20 bases between. CDR1 and CDR2 (germline): SGHDN, FVKESK. Original processing notes: Cell counts per sample came from amplifying reference gene primers. Some clones are missing from TCRdb's copy, which holds only in-frame ones; the method was immunoSEQ multiplex PCR. That table gives V, J and clone size, and the DNA gave D and trimming. This repertoire shows 50,000 or so clones, over 80% found once; its top ten account for about 60%. The rearrangement links TRBV14 to TRBJ2-1; tentative D call: TRBD2 (6 bases). The specimen was peripheral blood. The clonotype originates from an older man with acute or convalescent COVID-19. In DNA, the CDR3 is TGTGCCAGCAGCCAGAGGGAGGTCAAGAATCCAGCCTACAATGAGCAGTTCTTC. It is translated as CASSQREVKNPAYNEQFF.